The 6 T cell receptor beta chains below were found in one sample sequenced in a study of response to subunit inactivated influenza vaccine. TCRdb fed the RT-PCR reads into MiXCR, producing one record per CDR3 protein. This table has 450,000 to 700,000 distinct CDR3 sequences, about 14% appearing once. The sample was PBMCs from blood, taken roughly 12 days after vaccination. Source of these receptors: a man aged 50 to 59 who received an inactivated influenza vaccine.

This clonotype showed up just a few times. The rearrangement links TRBV5-1 to TRBJ1-1, with D possibly TRBD1 on 5 matching bases. Germline CDR1 SGHRS, CDR2 YFSETQ. Trimming shortened V by 4 bases and J by 3 bases, and 16 bases separated the two germline ends. This CDR3 region has 15 residues. In nucleotides, the CDR3 is TGCGCCAGCAGCCCTGGGTCCGGGGGGGACACTGAAGCTTTCTTT. Translated: CASSPGSGGDTEAFF. Complete variable domain (other parts from reference TRBV5-1 and TRBJ1-1): KAGVTQTPRYLIKTRGQQVTLSCSPISGHRSVSWYQQTPGQGLQFLFEYFSETQRNKGNFPGRFSGRQFSNSRSEMNVSTLELGDSALYLCASSPGSGGDTEAFFGQGTRLTVV.

The chain is built from TRBV24-1 and TRBJ2-3; 10 bases map to TRBD1. The CDR3 is 13 residues long. Germline CDR1 reads KGHDR; CDR2 reads SFDVKD. Germline trimming cut 9 bases from V and 6 bases from J; bases unmatched to any gene: 5. The CDR3 DNA follows: TGTGCCACCTCCGGGACAGGGGCCGATACGCAGTATTTT. It specifies CATSGTGADTQYF.

The J gene is TRBJ2-5, the V gene TRBV3-1; D could derive from TRBD1 or TRBD2 (5 bases each). The germline V gene has CDR1 LGHDT and CDR2 YNNKEL (reference sequence). The CDR3 length is 16 residues. Trimming pared 3 bases from V and 4 bases from J, leaving 18 bases between. CDR3 sequence reads: CASSQIVEGPGETQYF. CDR3 DNA: TGTGCCAGCAGCCAGATCGTTGAGGGACCGGGAGAGACCCAGTACTTC.

This clonotype was observed a few times. The chain couples TRBV5-1 to TRBJ2-1; tentative D call: TRBD2 (6 bases). Germline V gene data show CDR1 as SGHRS and CDR2 as YFSETQ. The CDR3 contains 15 residues. V dropped 4 bases and J dropped 4 bases, with 15 bases sitting between them. Here the CDR3 reads CASSKGDAGYNEQFF. DNA for the CDR3: TGCGCCAGCAGCAAAGGAGATGCGGGATACAATGAGCAGTTCTTC.

The J gene is TRBJ2-2, the V gene TRBV7-2; the D is unclear. V lost 10 bases, J lost 0 bases, and 18 bases lay in between. Germline assignment: CDR1 SGHTA and CDR2 FQGNSA. The CDR3 length is 16 residues. This CDR3 reads CATSPLGFANTGELFF. The CDR3 nucleotides read TGTGCCACGTCTCCCCTGGGGTTCGCGAACACCGGGGAGCTGTTTTTT.

This clonotype was seen only a few times. The chain recombines TRBV5-1 with TRBJ2-1; 10 positions match TRBD2. This CDR3 contains 17 residues. V gave up 0 bases and J gave up 5 bases; unmatched junction bases: 8. Per the germline V gene, CDR1 is SGHRS and CDR2 is YFSETQ. For the CDR3, the DNA is TGCGCCAGCAGCTTGGCCGGGAGGACTAGCGGAAACAATGAGCAGTTCTTC. Amino acids: CASSLAGRTSGNNEQFF.